This T cell receptor beta chain was observed in a study of blood T cell repertoires in COVID-19 (dated by TCRdb to the early 2020s). Broadly, across the study: The collaborator samples originated in the United States, Italy and Spain and spanned the acute and convalescent phases of COVID-19. The prospective study material was composed of cDNA or gDNA derived from T cells, B-cell-depleted T cells, or PBMCs. The dataset comprised deeply sampled blood TCRbeta repertoires from subjects exposed to, actively infected with, or recovered from COVID-19. The repertoires were released in a freely available public database meant as a resource for research on the immune response to SARS-CoV-2. The samples were drawn from two sources: the first 160 participants of the ongoing ImmuneRACE study, and 1,200 or so subjects contributed by 6 global collaborators. The sample metadata nearly always contained a de-identified subject ID, COVID-19 status, age in years and sex. HLA class I and class II types, where available, came from metadata supplied by the sample provider rather than from assay-based typing.

V gives up 1 base and J gives up 1 base, and the segment between their germline ends measures 11 bases. Measured from the cysteine to the phenylalanine, the CDR3 is 15 residues long. Only the CDR3 region is kept as DNA, spanning 45 bases read in frame from base 1. CDR1 and CDR2 are read off the germline V gene as SGHVS and FQNEAQ. Here is what the overall study found, with its caveats: The quantity of clinical and demographic metadata differed by source and by participant and was supplied without curation.

The immunoSEQ Assay, a bias-controlled multiplex PCR, was used to amplify TCRbeta CDR3 regions from genomic DNA. The paper's data handling went like this. Nucleated cell counts per sample were estimated from amplification of reference gene primers within the assay. To quantify the absolute abundance of each unique TCRbeta CDR3 rearrangement, sequence reads were collapsed and filtered. For each sample, productive Simpson clonality was calculated as the square root of Simpson's diversity index across productive rearrangements. TCRdb mirrors the immuneACCESS table, restricted to in-frame sequences. Some clones are absent from its copies; in checked studies, under half trace to an unresolved V gene, and the reason for the others is unknown. The D gene and trimming were derived from the DNA, and the V and J assignments and clone size from that table. This sample comprises 110,000 or so clones, approximately 81% of them detected only once. The top ten clones comprise about 3% of the sample.

The collaborating institutions used their own protocols to collect whole blood in K2EDTA tubes. Collaborator samples were shipped for TCRbeta analysis as frozen whole blood, isolated PBMCs, or DNA extracted from either sample type. With respect to this clone: The antigen it binds to is not known. No much larger clone is present one base from it, and per-base qualities are unavailable.

The TCR sequence derives from a man aged 35 to 55 with acute or convalescent COVID-19. Sequencing input: peripheral blood. The chain links TRBV7-8 with TRBJ2-7; the best D guess is TRBD2, with 5 bases matching. The DNA reads TGTGCCAGCAGCTTAGTGACGGGGTATTCCTACGAGCAGTACTTC. This yields the protein CASSLVTGYSYEQYF.